This T cell receptor (beta chain) appears in the sequencing data of a study of T cell responses to AZD1222 COVID-19 vaccine. CDR1 and CDR2 (germline): SEHNR, FQNEAQ (reference sequence). The CDR3 spans 15 residues. The ends were cut back, 3 bases at V and 9 bases at J, with 18 bases in the middle. Only in-frame clones appear in the TCRdb table, and some are missing; sequencing was by immunoSEQ multiplex PCR. The data show some 96,000 clones, 65% to 85% seen once. Study-wide results and limits: AZD1222 recipients seropositive at baseline numbered only six. The donor cohort was predominantly white British with a female majority, and clonal diversity may have been underestimated.

Comment on this clone: The antigen is undetermined.

V and J are TRBV7-9 and TRBJ2-1; D is possibly TRBD2 (6 bases). This receptor was taken from an adult who received the AZD1222 COVID-19 vaccine. The source material was peripheral blood, sampled 28 days after the second AZD1222 dose. The CDR3 DNA is TGTGCCAGCAGCTTGGGGCTCAGGGTGGGGGGTGAGCAGTTCTTC. It is translated as CASSLGLRVGGEQFF.